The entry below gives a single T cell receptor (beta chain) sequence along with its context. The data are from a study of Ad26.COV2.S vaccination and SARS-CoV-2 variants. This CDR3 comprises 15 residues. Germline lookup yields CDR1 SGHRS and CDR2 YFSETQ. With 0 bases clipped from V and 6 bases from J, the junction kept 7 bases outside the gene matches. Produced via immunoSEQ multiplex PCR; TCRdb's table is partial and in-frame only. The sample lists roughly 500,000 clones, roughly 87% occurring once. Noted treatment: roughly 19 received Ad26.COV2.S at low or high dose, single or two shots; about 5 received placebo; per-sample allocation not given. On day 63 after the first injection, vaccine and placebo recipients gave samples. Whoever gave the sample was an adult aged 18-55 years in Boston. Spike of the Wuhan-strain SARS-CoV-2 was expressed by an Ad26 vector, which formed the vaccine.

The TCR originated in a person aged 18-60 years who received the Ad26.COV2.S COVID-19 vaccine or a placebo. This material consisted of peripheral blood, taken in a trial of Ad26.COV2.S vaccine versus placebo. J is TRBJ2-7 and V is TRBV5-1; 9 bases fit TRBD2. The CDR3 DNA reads TGCGCCAGCAGCTTGGAGGCTAGCGGGGCCGGCGAGCAGTACTTC. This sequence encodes CASSLEASGAGEQYF.